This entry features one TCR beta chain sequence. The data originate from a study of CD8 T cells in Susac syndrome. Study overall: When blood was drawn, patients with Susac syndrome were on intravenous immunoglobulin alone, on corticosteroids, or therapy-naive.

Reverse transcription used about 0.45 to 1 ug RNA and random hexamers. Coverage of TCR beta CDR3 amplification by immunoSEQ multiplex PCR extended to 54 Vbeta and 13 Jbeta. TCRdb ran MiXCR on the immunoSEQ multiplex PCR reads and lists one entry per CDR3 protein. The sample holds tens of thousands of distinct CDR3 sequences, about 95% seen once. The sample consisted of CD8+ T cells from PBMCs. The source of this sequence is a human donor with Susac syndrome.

The DNA of the CDR3 is TGTGCCAGCTCACCCGGACAGGGGATGGACTATGGCTACACCTTC. Amino acid sequence: CASSPGQGMDYGYTF. The rearrangement joins TRBV18 to TRBJ1-2; 9 nucleotides match TRBD1. The CDR3 consists of 15 residues. The V and J ends lost 3 bases and 3 bases, in that order; junction bases with no gene match: 5. Germline V CDR1 and CDR2: KGHSH, LQKENI.